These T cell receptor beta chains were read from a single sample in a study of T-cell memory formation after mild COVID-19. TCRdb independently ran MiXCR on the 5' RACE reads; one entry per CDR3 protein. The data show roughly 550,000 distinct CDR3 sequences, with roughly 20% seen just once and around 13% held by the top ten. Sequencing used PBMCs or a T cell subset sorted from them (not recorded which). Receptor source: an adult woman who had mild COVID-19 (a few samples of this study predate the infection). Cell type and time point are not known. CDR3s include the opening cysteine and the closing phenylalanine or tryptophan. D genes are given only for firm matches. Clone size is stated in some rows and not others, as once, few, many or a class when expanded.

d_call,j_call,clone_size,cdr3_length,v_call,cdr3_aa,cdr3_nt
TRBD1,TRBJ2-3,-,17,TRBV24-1,CATSDTLSGQGAGTQYF,TGTGCCACCAGTGATACCCTTTCGGGACAGGGGGCCGGGACGCAGTATTTT
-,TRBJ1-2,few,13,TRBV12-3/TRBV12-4,CASSLVGSYGYTF,TGTGCCAGCAGTTTAGTGGGGTCCTATGGCTACACCTTC
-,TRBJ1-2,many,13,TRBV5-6,CASSLGGFGGYTF,TGTGCCAGCAGCTTGGGAGGATTCGGTGGCTACACCTTC
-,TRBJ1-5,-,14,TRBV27,CASTDRRYNQPQHF,TGTGCCAGCACCGATCGACGGTACAATCAGCCCCAGCATTTT
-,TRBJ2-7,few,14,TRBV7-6,CASSAATAAYEQYF,TGTGCCAGCAGCGCCGCGACGGCTGCCTACGAGCAGTACTTC
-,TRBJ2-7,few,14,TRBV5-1,CASSLDQGGYEQYF,TGCGCCAGCAGCTTGGACCAGGGTGGCTACGAGCAGTACTTC
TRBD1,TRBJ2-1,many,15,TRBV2,CASSFGQGLYNEQFF,TGTGCCAGCAGCTTTGGACAGGGCCTCTACAATGAGCAGTTCTTC
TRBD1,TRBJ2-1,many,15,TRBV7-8,CASSSRQGVYNEQFF,TGTGCCAGCAGCTCTAGACAGGGGGTTTACAATGAGCAGTTCTTC
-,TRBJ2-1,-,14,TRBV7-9,CASSLEGTFKIQFF,TGTGCCAGCAGCTTAGAAGGGACTTTTAAAATTCAGTTCTTC
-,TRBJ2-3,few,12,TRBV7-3,CASSVPAGTQYF,TGTGCCAGCAGCGTCCCTGCGGGTACGCAGTATTTT
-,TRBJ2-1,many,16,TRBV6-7,CASSYSSIPTGEVQFF,TGTGCCAGCAGTTACTCGAGTATCCCTACTGGAGAGGTGCAGTTCTTC
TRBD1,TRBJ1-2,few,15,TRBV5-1,CASSEGQTPVYGYTF,TGCGCCAGCAGCGAGGGACAGACCCCAGTCTATGGCTACACCTTC
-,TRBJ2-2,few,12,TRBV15,CAIQGNTGELFF,TGTGCCATACAGGGTAACACCGGGGAGCTGTTTTTT
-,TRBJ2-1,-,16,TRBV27,CASSERNRFPYNEQFF,TGTGCCAGCAGCGAAAGAAACAGGTTCCCATACAATGAGCAGTTCTTC
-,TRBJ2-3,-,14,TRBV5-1,CASSPGVFTDTQYF,TGCGCCAGCAGCCCCGGCGTTTTTACAGATACGCAGTATTTT
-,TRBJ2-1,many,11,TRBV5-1,CASSLDREQFF,TGCGCCAGCAGCTTGGACCGTGAGCAGTTCTTC
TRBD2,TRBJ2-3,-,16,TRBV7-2,CASSLTGLARADTQYF,TGTGCCAGCAGCTTAACCGGACTAGCTAGGGCGGATACGCAGTATTTT
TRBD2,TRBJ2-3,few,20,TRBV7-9,CASSPTAGLAVTSSTDTQYF,TGTGCCAGCAGCCCAACGGCGGGACTAGCGGTTACCTCTAGCACAGATACGCAGTATTTT
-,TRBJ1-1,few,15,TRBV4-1,CASSQNDLGGFEAFF,TGCGCCAGCAGCCAAAATGATCTGGGGGGGTTTGAAGCTTTCTTT
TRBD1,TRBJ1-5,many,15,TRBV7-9,CASSITGDSNQPQHF,TGTGCCAGCAGCATAACAGGGGATAGCAATCAGCCCCAGCATTTT
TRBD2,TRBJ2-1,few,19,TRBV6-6,CASSYSSLAGELTYNEQFF,TGTGCCAGCAGTTACTCGAGCCTAGCGGGAGAGCTTACCTACAATGAGCAGTTCTTC
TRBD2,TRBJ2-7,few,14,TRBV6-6,CASTRTSGSNEQYF,TGTGCCAGCACCAGGACTAGCGGGAGCAACGAGCAGTACTTC
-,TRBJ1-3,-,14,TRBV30,CAWTAGDSGNTIYF,TGTGCCTGGACGGCGGGTGATTCTGGAAACACCATATATTTT
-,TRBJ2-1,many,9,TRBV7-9,CSANNEQFF,TGCAGCGCAAACAATGAGCAGTTCTTC
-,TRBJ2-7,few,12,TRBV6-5,CASRHTTYEQYF,TGTGCCAGCAGACACACAACCTACGAGCAGTACTTC
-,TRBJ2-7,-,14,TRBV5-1,CASSPYQGSYEQYF,TGCGCCAGCAGCCCGTACCAGGGTTCCTACGAGCAGTACTTC
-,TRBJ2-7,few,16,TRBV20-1,CSASLTLSQYPYEQYF,TGCAGTGCTAGCCTTACGCTCTCCCAGTACCCCTACGAGCAGTACTTC
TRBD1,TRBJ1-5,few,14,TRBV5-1,CASSRDSASQPQHF,TGCGCCAGCAGCCGGGACAGCGCAAGTCAGCCCCAGCATTTT
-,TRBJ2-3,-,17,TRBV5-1,CASSASSRGLSTDTQYF,TGCGCCAGCAGCGCATCTTCGCGGGGGCTGAGCACAGATACGCAGTATTTT
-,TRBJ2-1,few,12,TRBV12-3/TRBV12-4,CASSLIVIEQFF,TGTGCCAGCAGTTTGATAGTTATTGAGCAGTTCTTC
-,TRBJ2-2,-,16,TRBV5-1,CASSGEPPAVPGELFF,TGCGCCAGCAGCGGCGAGCCGCCTGCGGTTCCCGGGGAGCTGTTTTTT
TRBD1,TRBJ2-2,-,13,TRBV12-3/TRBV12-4,CASSRQGAGELFF,TGTGCCAGCAGCCGACAGGGGGCCGGGGAGCTGTTTTTT
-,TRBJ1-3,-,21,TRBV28,CASSPMGYFSSDSNSGNTIYF,TGTGCCAGCAGCCCCATGGGTTACTTCAGTTCGGACAGCAACTCTGGAAACACCATATATTTT
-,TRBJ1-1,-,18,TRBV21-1,CASIPDTGGFLRNTEAFF,TGTGCCAGCATTCCCGATACCGGGGGATTTTTGCGGAACACTGAAGCTTTCTTT
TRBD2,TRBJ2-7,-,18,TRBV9,CASSIRTSGGAIPYEQYF,TGTGCCAGCAGCATCCGGACTAGCGGGGGGGCAATCCCCTACGAGCAGTACTTC
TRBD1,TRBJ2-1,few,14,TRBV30,CAWRNRGVYNEQFF,TGTGCCTGGAGAAACAGGGGTGTCTACAATGAGCAGTTCTTC
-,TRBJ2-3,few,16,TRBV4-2,CASSQLHATSTDTQYF,TGTGCCAGCAGCCAACTCCACGCGACTAGCACAGATACGCAGTATTTT